The entry below describes one TCR beta chain. Only in-frame clones appear in the TCRdb table, and some are missing; sequencing was by immunoSEQ multiplex PCR. The sample contains about 22,000 clones, 91% of which appear only once. The data were obtained in a study of T cell changes during pregnancy in multiple sclerosis. The CDR3 length is 15 residues. V gave up 6 bases and J gave up 3 bases; unmatched junction bases: 11. Germline-derived CDR1 and CDR2 are SEHNR and FQNEAQ (reference sequence). Sample: CD4+ T cells from peripheral blood mononuclear cells, taken in the third trimester of pregnancy. This receptor was obtained from a female donor in good health, enrolled as a control in a pregnancy study. The genes are TRBV7-9 and TRBJ2-7; TRBD2 agrees at 7 bases. This CDR3 is CASRPAGRKIYEQYF. For the CDR3, the DNA is TGTGCCAGCAGGCCAGCGGGACGAAAGATCTACGAGCAGTACTTC.